This T cell receptor (beta chain) was captured by sequencing in a study of cytomegalovirus exposure and HLA in healthy donors. In the study overall: HLA-typed donors contributed approximately 92 million unique TCRs, which were held in an early data release.

The PCR contained 60 Vbeta and 13 Jbeta primers. Sequencing was performed with immunoSEQ multiplex PCR; in TCRdb, only in-frame clones are kept and a portion is missing. The sample includes tens of thousands of clones. The CDR3 contains 16 residues. Per germline, CDR1 MRHNA and CDR2 SNTAGT. The junction had 9 bases not matched to a gene; V was cut back by 6 bases and J by 2 bases. The sequenced sample was PBMCs. This TCR was sampled from a male donor in good health and CMV-seropositive. This rearrangement joins TRBV6-4 to TRBJ2-1, with 8 bases lining up with TRBD2. The CDR3 sequence: CASSPTAGDPYNEQFF. DNA of the CDR3: TGTGCCAGCAGCCCCACAGCGGGGGACCCCTACAATGAGCAGTTCTTC.